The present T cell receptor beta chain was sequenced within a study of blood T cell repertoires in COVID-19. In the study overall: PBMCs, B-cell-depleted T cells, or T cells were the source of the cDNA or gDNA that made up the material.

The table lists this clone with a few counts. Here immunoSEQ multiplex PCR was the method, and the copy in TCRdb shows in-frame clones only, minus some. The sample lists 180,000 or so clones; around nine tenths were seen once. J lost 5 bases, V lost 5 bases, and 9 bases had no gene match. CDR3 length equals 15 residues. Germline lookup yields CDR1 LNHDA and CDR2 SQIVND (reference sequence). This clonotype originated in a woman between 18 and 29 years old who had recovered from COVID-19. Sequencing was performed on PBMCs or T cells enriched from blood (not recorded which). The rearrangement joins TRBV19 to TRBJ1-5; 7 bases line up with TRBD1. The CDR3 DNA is TGTGCCAGTAGTCTGGACAGGTTCGGGGATCAGCCCCAGCATTTT. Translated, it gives CASSLDRFGDQPQHF.